The T cell receptor (beta chain) described here comes from a study of blood T cells in healthy people across ages. Whole-study findings and limits: Long-lived donors had more naive CD4+ cells and higher diversity than aged donors.

A few counts support this clonotype. Its antigen is unknown. Primers used in a second PCR of roughly 6 to 12 cycles were a sample-barcoded 5' primer and a J-beta primer mix. One entry per CDR3 protein, called by TCRdb with MiXCR from the 5' RACE reads. The sample carries about 1.7 million distinct CDR3 sequences, 25% to 30% recorded once. The germline CDR1 and CDR2 sequences are LNHDA and SQIVND (reference sequence). This CDR3 is 13 amino acids long. V dropped 7 bases and J dropped 1 base, with 8 bases sitting between them. Ranging in age from about 6 to 95, the donors were healthy Caucasian individuals from Russia. Isolated PBMCs totaled at least 7 million in each sample.

The TCR sequence derives from a woman in her 30s in good health. The sample consisted of blood. The genes are TRBV19 and TRBJ1-5; D is unresolved. As DNA, the CDR3 is TGTGCCAGTACGGGGTCAAGCAATCAGCCCCAGCATTTT. Protein sequence: CASTGSSNQPQHF.